These 5 T cell receptor beta chains came from one sample sequenced in a study of cytomegalovirus exposure and HLA in healthy donors (TCRdb year 2017). Receptor amplification or capture employed the immunoSEQ multiplex PCR assay. For the multiplex PCR, a mixture combining 60 forward primers for TCR Vbeta segments and 13 reverse primers for TCR Jbeta segments was used. The clones in this table, taken by TCRdb from immuneACCESS, are in-frame only. Not every clone is retained; where verified, under half of the shortfall comes from an unresolved V gene, and the cause of the rest is unknown. The sample table holds 120,000 to 150,000 clones, of which around 85% were seen once. The ten largest clones capture under 3% of the sample. The material sequenced was PBMCs. The receptors here all came from a woman in her thirties in good health and CMV-seronegative.

This clone was found many times. The chain uses TRBV6-1 and TRBJ2-7, with a weak D call TRBD2 (7 bases). The germline V gene encodes CDR1 MNHNS and CDR2 SASEGT. This CDR3 has 15 amino acids. Trimming removed 8 bases from V and 6 bases from J, with 23 bases in between. CDR3 in amino acids: CASHVGRGAQREQYF. The CDR3 DNA is TGTGCCAGCCATGTCGGACGGGGGGCTCAGCGCGAGCAGTACTTC.

In this sample, this clone turned up a few times. The chain employs TRBV6-6 and TRBJ1-2, with D uncertain. Germline lookup yields CDR1 MNHNY and CDR2 SVGAGI (reference sequence). The CDR3 sequence is 13 residues long. Trimming pared 0 bases from V and 5 bases from J, leaving 7 bases between. CDR3 protein: CASSYSAGYGYTF. In nucleotides, the CDR3 is TGTGCCAGCAGTTACTCGGCGGGATATGGCTACACCTTC.

The genes are TRBV5-1 and TRBJ2-6; D is perhaps TRBD2 (6 bases). The CDR3 sequence is 16 residues long. Germline CDR1 is SGHRS and CDR2 is YFSETQ. V gave up 5 bases and J gave up 0 bases, with 12 bases separating them. The CDR3 DNA reads as TGCGCCAGCAGACAACCGGGAGCCTCTGGGGCCAACGTCCTGACTTTC. Its protein product is CASRQPGASGANVLTF.

J is TRBJ1-2 and V is TRBV6-5; D might be TRBD1 (5 bases). Germline V gene data show CDR1 as MNHEY and CDR2 as SVGAGI. The CDR3 is made up of 12 amino acids. Trimming stripped 10 bases from V and 8 bases from J, with 17 bases between. The CDR3 protein is CATHRQIWGYTF. The CDR3 nucleotides are TGTGCCACCCACCGACAGATCTGGGGCTACACCTTC.

This chain joins TRBV25-1 and TRBJ2-7, with D perhaps TRBD1 (6 bases). Trimming left V 2 bases short and J 3 bases short, with 17 bases between. The germline V gene encodes CDR1 MGHDK and CDR2 SYGVNS. The CDR3 is 16 residues long. CDR3 sequence (DNA): TGTGCCAGCAGTGAAGGAGCCGGGACATATGGCTACGAGCAGTACTTC. This gives the protein CASSEGAGTYGYEQYF.